This T cell receptor (beta chain) was sequenced during a study of OX40 agonist ivuxolimab in advanced cancers. Across the whole study: At doses from 0.01 to 10 mg/kg, patients were given intravenous ivuxolimab every 2 weeks.

The timepoints at which blood was sampled were baseline, cycle 4 day 1, and cycle 7 day 1. Here immunoSEQ multiplex PCR was the method, and the copy in TCRdb shows in-frame clones only, minus some. The table shows under 100,000 clones, with around 90% occurring only once. Looked up from germline, CDR1 is SGDLS and CDR2 is YYNGEE. The CDR3 consists of 16 residues. Trimming removed 4 bases from V and 1 base from J; junction bases left unmatched: 8. The gene calls are TRBV9 and TRBJ2-3; 8 positions match TRBD2. The starting material was CD4+ or CD8+ T cells sorted from blood, obtained in a trial of the OX40 agonist ivuxolimab. This TCR came from an adult with an advanced solid tumor such as melanoma, head and neck, liver or kidney cancer. CDR3 coding DNA: TGTGCCAGCAGCCTGTCGGGTAGCGGGGGCACAGATACGCAGTATTTT. Its protein product is CASSLSGSGGTDTQYF.